The 18 T cell receptor beta chains below were found in one sample sequenced in a study of T-cell reconstitution after alpha-beta-depleted transplantation in children. Unique molecular identifiers were used to barcode this TCRbeta library. TCRdb recomputed calls from the PCR reads with MiXCR, one row per CDR3 protein. The sample lists fewer than 700,000 distinct CDR3 sequences, roughly 23% occurring once. This material consisted of PBMCs, mostly from graft donor cells, taken 360 days after TCRalphabeta/CD19-depleted stem cell transplant. The receptors here all came from a boy under two years old who had a stem cell transplant for acute myeloid leukemia, so the T cells may come from the graft donor.

This clonotype was seen many times. V gene TRBV6-1 combines with J gene TRBJ2-3; 11 positions agree with TRBD2. Germline trimming cut 6 bases from V and 0 bases from J; bases unmatched to any gene: 8. In germline, CDR1 is MNHNS, CDR2 SASEGT. This CDR3 spans 17 amino acids. In DNA form, the CDR3 reads TGTGCCAGCAGAAATAGCGGGGGGGCCCTCAGCACAGATACGCAGTATTTT. Amino acids: CASRNSGGALSTDTQYF.

The V gene is TRBV21-1, the J gene TRBJ2-7; the D call in the table, TRBD1, was not verified against the DNA. TRBV21-1 is marked as a pseudogene. The CDR3 loop spans 15 amino acids. CDR3 coding DNA: TGTGCCAGCAGCAAACCGGGACAGTTAACCTACGAGCAGTACTTC. Translation: CASSKPGQLTYEQYF.

This clonotype was counted only a few times. The genes are TRBV4-1 and TRBJ1-2, with 7 bases fitting TRBD1. CDR1 MGHRA and CDR2 YSYEKL come from the germline V gene. V gave up 4 bases and J gave up 7 bases; unmatched junction bases: 12. CDR3 length: 15 residues. As DNA, the CDR3 is TGCGCCAGCAGCCCCGGGGACAGCGGAAAGGTTGGCTACACCTTC. The encoded protein is CASSPGDSGKVGYTF.

This chain joins TRBV12-3 or TRBV12-4 and TRBJ2-1; perhaps TRBD1 as D (6 bases). V gave up 5 bases and J gave up 7 bases, with 21 bases separating them. This CDR3 spans 16 amino acids. CDR3 sequence (DNA): TGTGCCAGCAGTCCGCGGACAGAGGGCGGCGATAATGAGCAGTTCTTC. It yields the protein CASSPRTEGGDNEQFF.

This clonotype was counted at least ten times. The rearrangement joins TRBV7-3 to TRBJ2-1; 9 nucleotides agree with TRBD2. The length of the CDR3 is 15 residues. The trim removed 2 bases at V and 4 bases at J, leaving 3 bases unmatched. CDR1 and CDR2 from the germline V gene are SGHTA and FQGTGA. CDR3 loop: CASSLVAGVYNEQFF. In DNA form, the CDR3 reads TGTGCCAGCAGCTTAGTAGCGGGAGTATACAATGAGCAGTTCTTC.

This clonotype was seen ten or more times. The rearrangement uses TRBV12-3 or TRBV12-4 and TRBJ2-2; 9 bases line up with TRBD1. V lost 7 bases to trimming and J lost 7 bases; unmatched junction nucleotides: 25. The CDR3 extends over 20 amino acids. CDR3 bases: TGTGCCAGCACCCCAGATTCCCTCTTACGGGACAGGGTATTCGGCGGGGAGCTGTTTTTT. It translates to CASTPDSLLRDRVFGGELFF.

The rearrangement joins TRBV20-1 to TRBJ1-1; no clear D gene. The CDR3 has 15 residues. The V and J ends lost 2 bases and 6 bases respectively, with 19 bases between them. CDR1 is DFQATT, CDR2 SNEGSKA, per germline (reference sequence). CDR3 amino acids: CSARKLGISVSEAFF. CDR3 in DNA: TGCAGTGCTAGAAAGTTAGGTATCTCTGTTTCTGAAGCTTTCTTT.

The rearrangement uses TRBV4-2 and TRBJ2-2; 15 nucleotides align to TRBD2. After removal of 2 bases from V and 5 bases from J, the junction contained 9 bases not matched to a gene. CDR1 is LGHNA and CDR2 is YNFKEQ in the germline V gene. The CDR3 spans 19 residues. This CDR3 is CASSQLGLAGGRDTGELFF. CDR3 nucleotides: TGTGCCAGCAGCCAACTGGGACTAGCGGGGGGCCGGGATACCGGGGAGCTGTTTTTT.

The rearrangement links TRBV4-1 to TRBJ2-1, with D unclear. V lost 0 bases to trimming and J lost 0 bases, with 12 bases between them. The CDR3 is 17 residues long. Germline lookup yields CDR1 MGHRA and CDR2 YSYEKL. The CDR3 DNA follows: TGCGCCAGCAGCCAAGATGAGAAGGCTATCTCCTACAATGAGCAGTTCTTC. Translating gives CASSQDEKAISYNEQFF.

CDR3 in amino acids: CASSHTGTPYNEQFF. For the CDR3, the DNA is TGTGCCAGCAGCCATACAGGGACCCCCTACAATGAGCAGTTCTTC. The rearrangement uses TRBV3-1 and TRBJ2-1; tentative D call: TRBD1 (6 bases). Between the trimmed V and J ends, which lost 3 bases and 2 bases, there was a span of 11 bases. Germline values: CDR1 LGHDT, CDR2 YNNKEL (reference sequence). There are 15 residues in the CDR3.

This clonotype turned up a few times. The chain combines TRBV20-1 with TRBJ2-1; possible D gene TRBD2, 5 bases. The CDR3 length is 15 residues. V was cut by 3 bases and J by 1 base, with 13 bases left in between. Germline V CDR1 and CDR2: DFQATT, SNEGSKA (reference sequence). The CDR3 loop reads CSARARERSYNEQFF. The CDR3 DNA sequence: TGCAGTGCTAGGGCGAGGGAACGGTCCTACAATGAGCAGTTCTTC.

This clonotype was recorded at least ten times. The chain carries TRBV5-4 and TRBJ2-1, with D maybe TRBD1 (5 bases). V lost 4 bases, J lost 5 bases, and 13 bases lay in between. Germline V gene data show CDR1 as SGHNT and CDR2 as YYREEE (reference sequence). This CDR3 is built from 14 residues. The chain's CDR3 is CASSIQQAHNEQFF. The DNA for the CDR3 is TGTGCCAGCAGCATCCAACAGGCCCACAATGAGCAGTTCTTC. Full variable domain (missing parts from reference TRBV5-4 and TRBJ2-1): ETGVTQSPTHLIKTRGQQVTLRCSSQSGHNTVSWYQQALGQGPQFIFQYYREEENGRGNFPPRFSGLQFPNYSSELNVNALELDDSALYLCASSIQQAHNEQFFGPGTRLTVL.

This clonotype was observed a handful of times. This chain connects TRBV12-3 or TRBV12-4 to TRBJ2-3, with D possibly matching TRBD2 (7 bases). With 3 bases removed from V and 3 bases from J, the gap between germline ends came to 16 bases. This CDR3 comprises 16 residues. CDR3 in DNA: TGTGCCAGCAGTTTGGGGGGGGGCTGGGAAACAGATACGCAGTATTTT. As protein: CASSLGGGWETDTQYF.

This chain connects TRBV25-1 to TRBJ1-1; D gene ambiguous. Germline V CDR1 and CDR2: MGHDK, SYGVNS. V was clipped by 5 bases and J by 6 bases, with 22 bases between them. There are 16 residues in the CDR3. The CDR3 nucleotides read TGTGCCAGCAGTCGCGCAGGCGGACCCCTTGGATCTGAAGCTTTCTTT. Protein: CASSRAGGPLGSEAFF.

V usage is TRBV20-1 and J usage is TRBJ1-1; tentative D call: TRBD1 (5 bases). This CDR3 contains 13 residues. In germline, CDR1 is DFQATT, CDR2 SNEGSKA (reference sequence). V gave up 5 bases and J gave up 0 bases, with 10 bases separating them. CDR3 nucleotide sequence: TGCAGTGCTTGGGGACTTCTGAACACTGAAGCTTTCTTT. This codes for CSAWGLLNTEAFF.

This clonotype came up many times. The chain carries TRBV12-5 and TRBJ2-5; TRBD2 might be the D (5 bases). Deletions cut 7 bases from V and 5 bases from J, with 14 bases between. This CDR3 has 13 residues. The V gene's germline CDR1 is LGHNT and CDR2 FRNRAP. The CDR3, as DNA: TGTGCTAGTGCCCGGACCCCTAGCGAGACCCAGTACTTC. It codes for CASARTPSETQYF.

This clonotype was seen ten or more times. V and J are TRBV5-1 and TRBJ2-2, with TRBD1 as a possible D gene (5 bases). V was pared by 7 bases and J by 7 bases, with 14 bases between. The CDR3 sequence is 13 residues long. Germline CDR1 SGHRS, CDR2 YFSETQ. CDR3 DNA sequence: TGCGCCAGCTCAGCCGCAGGGATCGGGGAGCTGTTTTTT. It codes for CASSAAGIGELFF.

This clonotype was observed a handful of times. The CDR3 nucleotides read TGTGCCACCAGCAGAAAAACAGGGATTAGCTCCTACGAGCAGTACTTC. Residues: CATSRKTGISSYEQYF. V usage is TRBV15 and J usage is TRBJ2-7; D possibly corresponds to TRBD1 (6 bases). The CDR3 totals 16 residues. Germline assignment: CDR1 LNHNV and CDR2 YYDKDF (reference sequence). The V and J ends lost 2 bases and 0 bases respectively, with 14 bases between them.